Shown below are 10 T cell receptor beta chains from a single sample sequenced in a study of CD4 and CD8 cells across lung adenocarcinoma regions listed by TCRdb under 2018. The library relied on PCR. Instrument used: HiSeq X Ten. TCRdb took the public reads, trimmed them with fastp at Q25, ran MiXCR for clone calling and kept in-frame beta chains. Each entry merges the rows of one CDR3 protein and shows their most common DNA and genes. The sample table holds just over 20,000 distinct CDR3 sequences, of which about half were seen once. Approximately 24% of the sample goes to the ten largest clones. The source material was CD8+ T cells from the center of a lung tumor. Interpreted using the paper, the cell subset or site label stands for: tumor center region. The receptor source for this set is a female donor with lung adenocarcinoma. The CD4 and CD8 labels of this study may be unreliable.

This clonotype turned up a few times. The CDR3 region has the DNA TGTGCCAGCGGGGGGGCAGTCCTTCACTACGAGCAGTACTTC. Its translation is CASGGAVLHYEQYF. The V call is TRBV6-1, the J call TRBJ2-1; perhaps TRBD2 as D (7 bases). With the DNA end fitting TRBJ2-7 better, the J assignment may be wrong. Germline V gene lookup returns CDR1 MNHNS and CDR2 SASEGT. The CDR3 consists of 14 residues.

The table lists this clonotype with a few counts. One end of the junction is discordant with germline, which a read error may explain. The rearrangement uses TRBV27 and TRBJ2-3; the D is unclear. Germline V CDR1 and CDR2: MNHEY, SMNVEV (reference sequence). There are 11 residues in the CDR3. CDR3 DNA: TGTGCCGGCGGTGATCCAGAGACGCAGTACTTT. Translated: CAGGDPETQYF.

CDR3 DNA sequence: TGTGCCAGCAGCTCCAGGGTACGCTATGGCTACACCTTC. Translation: CASSSRVRYGYTF. The rearrangement links TRBV7-2 to TRBJ1-2; maybe TRBD1 (5 bases). Germline V gene data show CDR1 as SGHTA and CDR2 as FQGNSA. V was cut by 4 bases and J by 4 bases, with 10 bases left in between. The CDR3 loop spans 13 amino acids.

This clonotype was recorded at least ten times. The genes are TRBV6-1 and TRBJ1-3; 9 nucleotides match TRBD1. The length of the CDR3 is 18 residues. J lost 0 bases, V lost 6 bases, and 12 bases had no gene match. CDR1 and CDR2 (germline): MNHNS, SASEGT. CDR3 in amino acids: CASSRDRVVSGSGNTIYF. The CDR3, as DNA: TGTGCCAGCAGCCGGGACAGGGTAGTTTCTGGCTCTGGAAACACCATATATTTT.

This clonotype was observed many times. The V call is TRBV7-2, the J call TRBJ2-7; TRBD2 agrees at 9 bases. Germline CDR1 and CDR2: SGHTA and FQGNSA. V was clipped by 2 bases and J by 6 bases; unmatched bases: 5. The CDR3 loop spans 14 amino acids. The DNA for the CDR3 is TGTGCCAGCAGCTTACTAGCGGGAAGGGGCGAGCAGTACTTC. This translates into CASSLLAGRGEQYF.

About this clonotype: The junction departs from germline at one end; a sequencing error may be responsible. J is TRBJ2-3 and V is TRBV27; TRBD1 or TRBD2 may be the D gene (5 bases each). Germline CDR1 and CDR2: MNHEY and SMNVEV (reference sequence). This CDR3 comprises 15 residues. The CDR3 DNA reads as TGTGCCAGCGGTACGGGGCGGCAGGCCACAGATACGCAGTACTTT. It encodes CASGTGRQATDTQYF.

This clonotype has a handful of counts. The rearrangement uses TRBV6-5 and TRBJ2-1; D unresolved. Near its end, the DNA agrees better with TRBJ2-5, so the J call may be wrong. Germline V gene lookup returns CDR1 MNHEY and CDR2 SVGAGI. This CDR3 is 13 amino acids long. The CDR3 loop reads CASSYSRRETQYF. For the CDR3, the DNA is TGTGCCAGCAGTTACTCTAGACGAGAGACCCAGTACTTC.

The gene calls are TRBV10-3 and TRBJ2-3; D possibly corresponds to TRBD2 (8 bases). The assigned J gene may be wrong: the sequence end matches TRBJ2-7 better. This CDR3 has 13 amino acids. The germline V gene has CDR1 ENHRY and CDR2 SYGVKD. CDR3 loop: CATGTGGTDTQYF. The CDR3 DNA is TGTGCCACGGGGACGGGGGGGACAGATACGCAGTACTTC.

The chain is built from TRBV12-3 or TRBV12-4 and TRBJ2-1, with D tentatively TRBD1 (5 bases). V lost 2 bases to trimming and J lost 5 bases, with 10 bases between them. CDR3 size: 14 residues. Here the CDR3 DNA reads TGTGCCAGCAGTTTACGGCAGGGCAACAATGAGCAGTTCTTC. Protein sequence: CASSLRQGNNEQFF.

This clonotype is labeled medium-sized. V gene TRBV6-1 combines with J gene TRBJ2-5; TRBD2 matches at 12 bases. This CDR3 has 17 residues. The germline V gene encodes CDR1 MNHNS and CDR2 SASEGT. V was clipped by 2 bases and J by 5 bases; unmatched bases: 9. CDR3 residues: CASSEPGLAGNRETQYF. CDR3 in DNA: TGTGCCAGCAGTGAACCCGGACTAGCGGGAAACAGGGAGACCCAGTACTTC.